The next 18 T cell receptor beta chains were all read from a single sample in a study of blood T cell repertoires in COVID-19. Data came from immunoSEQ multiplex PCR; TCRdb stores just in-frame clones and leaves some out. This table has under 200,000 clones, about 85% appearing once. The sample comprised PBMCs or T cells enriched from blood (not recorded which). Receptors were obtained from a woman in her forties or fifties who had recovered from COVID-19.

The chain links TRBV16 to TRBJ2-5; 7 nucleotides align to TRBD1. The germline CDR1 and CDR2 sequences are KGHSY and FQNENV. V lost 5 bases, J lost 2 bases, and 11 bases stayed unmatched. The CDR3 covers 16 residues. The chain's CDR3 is CASSTMKDRTQETQYF. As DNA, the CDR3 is TGTGCCAGCAGCACAATGAAGGACAGGACTCAAGAGACCCAGTACTTC.

CDR3 in DNA: TGTGCCAGCAACCAAGCGGGGTCCTACAATGAGCAGTTCTTC. This sequence encodes CASNQAGSYNEQFF. V and J are TRBV7-2 and TRBJ2-1, with 7 bases aligning to TRBD2. The germline V gene encodes CDR1 SGHTA and CDR2 FQGNSA. V lost 7 bases and J lost 1; bases outside the gene matches: 4. The CDR3 totals 14 residues.

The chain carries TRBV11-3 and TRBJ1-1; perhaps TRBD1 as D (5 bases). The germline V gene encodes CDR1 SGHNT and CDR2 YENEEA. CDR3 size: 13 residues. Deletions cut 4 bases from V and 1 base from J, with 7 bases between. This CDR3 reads CASSWGRNTEAFF. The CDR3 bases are TGTGCCAGCAGCTGGGGCAGGAACACTGAAGCTTTCTTT.

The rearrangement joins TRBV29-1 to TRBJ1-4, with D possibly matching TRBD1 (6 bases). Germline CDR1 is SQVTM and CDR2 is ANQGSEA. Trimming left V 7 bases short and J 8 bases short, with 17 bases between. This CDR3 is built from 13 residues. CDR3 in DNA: TGCAGCGCCCCAGTCGGCCAGGGGGAAAAACTGTTTTTT. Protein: CSAPVGQGEKLFF.

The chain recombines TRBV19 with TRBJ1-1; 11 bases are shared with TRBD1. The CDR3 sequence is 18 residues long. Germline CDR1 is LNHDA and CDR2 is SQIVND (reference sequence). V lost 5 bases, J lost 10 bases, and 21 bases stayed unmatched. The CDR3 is CASSPRGTGGVVKTRAFF. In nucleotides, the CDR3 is TGTGCCAGTAGTCCGAGGGGGACAGGGGGAGTGGTAAAAACAAGAGCTTTCTTT. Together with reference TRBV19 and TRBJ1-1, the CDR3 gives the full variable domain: DGGITQSPKYLFRKEGQNVTLSCEQNLNHDAMYWYRQDPGQGLRLIYYSQIVNDFQKGDIAEGYSVSREKKESFPLTVTSAQKNPTAFYLCASSPRGTGGVVKTRAFFGQGTRLTVV.

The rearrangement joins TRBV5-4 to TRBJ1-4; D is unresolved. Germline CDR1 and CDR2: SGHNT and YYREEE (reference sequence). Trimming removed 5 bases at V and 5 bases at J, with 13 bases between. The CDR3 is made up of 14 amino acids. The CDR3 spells CASSPQGGNEKLFF. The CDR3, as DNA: TGTGCCAGCAGTCCCCAAGGAGGGAATGAAAAACTGTTTTTT.

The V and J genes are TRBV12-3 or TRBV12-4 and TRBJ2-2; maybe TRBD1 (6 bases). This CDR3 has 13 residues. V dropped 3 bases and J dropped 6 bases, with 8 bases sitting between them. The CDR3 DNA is TGTGCCAGCAGTTTCAGGGGAGCCGGGGAGCTGTTTTTT. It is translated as CASSFRGAGELFF.

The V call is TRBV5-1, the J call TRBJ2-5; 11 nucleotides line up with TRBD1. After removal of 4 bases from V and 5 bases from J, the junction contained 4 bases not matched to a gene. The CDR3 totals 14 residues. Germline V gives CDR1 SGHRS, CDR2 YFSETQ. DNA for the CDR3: TGCGCCAGCAGCATAGGACAGGGGGCCGAGACCCAGTACTTC. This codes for CASSIGQGAETQYF.

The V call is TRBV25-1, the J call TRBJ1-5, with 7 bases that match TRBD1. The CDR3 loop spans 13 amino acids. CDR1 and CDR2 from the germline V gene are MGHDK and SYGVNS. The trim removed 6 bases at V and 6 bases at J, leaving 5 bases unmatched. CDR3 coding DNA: TGTGCCAGCAGCAGGGGGTCGGGTCAGCCCCAGCATTTT. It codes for CASSRGSGQPQHF. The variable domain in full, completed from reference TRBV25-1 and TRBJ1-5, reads EADIYQTPRYLVIGTGKKITLECSQTMGHDKMYWYQQDPGMELHLIHYSYGVNSTEKGDLSSESTVSRIRTEHFPLTLESARPSHTSQYLCASSRGSGQPQHFGDGTRLSIL.

CDR3 DNA sequence: TGTGCCAGCAGCCCACAGGGGGGGGTTGAAAAACTGTTTTTT. Residues: CASSPQGGVEKLFF. This chain links TRBV7-9 with TRBJ1-4, with 8 bases matching TRBD1. The CDR3 sequence is 14 residues long. The V gene's germline CDR1 is SEHNR and CDR2 FQNEAQ (reference sequence). V lost 5 bases and J lost 7; bases outside the gene matches: 6.

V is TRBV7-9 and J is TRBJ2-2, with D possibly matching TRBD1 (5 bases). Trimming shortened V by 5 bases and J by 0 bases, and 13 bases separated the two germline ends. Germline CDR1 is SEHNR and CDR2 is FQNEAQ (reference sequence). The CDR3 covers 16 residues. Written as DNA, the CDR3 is TGTGCCAGCAGCCATCCAACAGGTTCGAACACCGGGGAGCTGTTTTTT. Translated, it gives CASSHPTGSNTGELFF.

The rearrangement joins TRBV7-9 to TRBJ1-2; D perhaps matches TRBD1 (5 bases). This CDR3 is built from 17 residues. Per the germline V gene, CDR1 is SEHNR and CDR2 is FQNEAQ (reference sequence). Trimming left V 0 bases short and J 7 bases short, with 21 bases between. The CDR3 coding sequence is TGTGCCAGCAGCTTAGCGGGGAGGGCAGGGCGCAGTGGTGGCTACACCTTC. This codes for CASSLAGRAGRSGGYTF.

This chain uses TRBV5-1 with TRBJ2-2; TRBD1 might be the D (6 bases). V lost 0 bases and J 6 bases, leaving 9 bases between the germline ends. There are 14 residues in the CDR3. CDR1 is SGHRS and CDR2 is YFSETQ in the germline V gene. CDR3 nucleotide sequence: TGCGCCAGCAGCTTGGGTCCAGGGGCCGGGGAGCTGTTTTTT. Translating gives CASSLGPGAGELFF.

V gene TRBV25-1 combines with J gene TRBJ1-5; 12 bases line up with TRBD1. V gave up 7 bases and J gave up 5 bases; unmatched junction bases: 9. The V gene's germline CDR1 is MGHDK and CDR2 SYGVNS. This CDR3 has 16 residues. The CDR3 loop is CASTGTGGAGDQPQHF. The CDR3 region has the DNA TGTGCCAGCACCGGGACAGGGGGCGCTGGGGATCAGCCCCAGCATTTT.

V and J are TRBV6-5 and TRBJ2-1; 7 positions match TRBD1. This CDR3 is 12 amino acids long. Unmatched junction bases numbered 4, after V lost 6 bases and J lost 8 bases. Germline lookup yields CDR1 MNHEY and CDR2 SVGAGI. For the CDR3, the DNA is TGTGCCAGCAGGAGGGGGCTCGATGAGCAGTTCTTC. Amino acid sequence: CASRRGLDEQFF.

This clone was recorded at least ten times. The CDR3 is CASSQDFRLAGGDNEQFF. CDR3 bases: TGTGCCAGCAGCCAAGATTTTAGGCTAGCGGGAGGGGACAATGAGCAGTTCTTC. This chain connects TRBV14 to TRBJ2-1; 12 positions match TRBD2. Losses at the gene ends were 0 bases for V and 5 bases for J; bases not matched to a gene: 8. CDR1 is SGHDN, CDR2 FVKESK, per germline. The CDR3 runs to 18 residues.

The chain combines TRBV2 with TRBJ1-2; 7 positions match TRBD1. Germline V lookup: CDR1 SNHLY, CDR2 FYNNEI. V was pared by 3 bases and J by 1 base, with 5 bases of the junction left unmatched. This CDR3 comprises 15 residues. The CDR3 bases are TGTGCCAGCAGTGATGAAAGGGGGCTTAACTATGGCTACACCTTC. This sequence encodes CASSDERGLNYGYTF.

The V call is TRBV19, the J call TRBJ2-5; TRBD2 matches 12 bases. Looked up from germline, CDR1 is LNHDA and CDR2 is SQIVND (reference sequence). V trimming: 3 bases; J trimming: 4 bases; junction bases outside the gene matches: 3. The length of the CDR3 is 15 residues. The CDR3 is CASSIRLAGAETQYF. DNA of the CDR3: TGTGCCAGTAGTATCAGACTAGCGGGAGCAGAGACCCAGTACTTC. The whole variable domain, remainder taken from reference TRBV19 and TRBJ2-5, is DGGITQSPKYLFRKEGQNVTLSCEQNLNHDAMYWYRQDPGQGLRLIYYSQIVNDFQKGDIAEGYSVSREKKESFPLTVTSAQKNPTAFYLCASSIRLAGAETQYFGPGTRLLVL.